This T cell receptor beta chain was documented in a study of CD8 T cells in Susac syndrome. With random hexamers, reverse transcription was performed on about 0.5 to 1 ug of RNA. TCRdb analysed the immunoSEQ multiplex PCR reads with MiXCR anew, one entry per CDR3 protein. The sample contains roughly 140,000 distinct CDR3 sequences, 85% to 95% of which appear only once. This CDR3 region has 15 residues. Per the germline V gene, CDR1 is SGHVS and CDR2 is FNYEAQ. Trimming stripped 5 bases from V and 0 bases from J, with 12 bases between. The sample was CD8+ T cells from PBMCs. The gene calls are TRBV7-6 and TRBJ2-3, with D uncertain. The sequence was obtained from a human donor in good health. CDR3 protein: CASSRNWQSTDTQYF. The CDR3 DNA reads as TGTGCCAGCAGCCGTAACTGGCAAAGCACAGATACGCAGTATTTT.